There are a few counts of the clone carrying this T cell receptor beta chain. No antigen is known for it. Reverse transcription of extracted RNA yielded cDNA, which provided the sequencing template. Clones were read by immunoSEQ multiplex PCR, and TCRdb kept only the in-frame ones, dropping some. Of 150,000 to 200,000 clones listed, about 51% are singletons. The CDR3 is 16 amino acids. Germline values: CDR1 ENHRY, CDR2 SYGVKD. Trimming pared 2 bases from V and 3 bases from J, leaving 14 bases between. This specimen belongs to a study of CD8+ T cells in alopecia areata. Study in general: A 6-month off-drug phase came after tofacitinib, which had lasted 6 to 18 months. Study-wide points: Many expanded lesional clones persisted during tofacitinib (in both scalp and blood).

The treatment is: oral pan-JAK inhibitor, 5-10 mg twice daily. Researchers gathered lesional scalp punch biopsies and peripheral blood from patients with alopecia areata. The genes are TRBV10-3 and TRBJ1-5; D is possibly TRBD1 (5 bases). The starting material was CD8+ T cells sorted from blood, obtained at roughly week 52, from a patient treated with tofacitinib. This receptor was obtained from a human donor with alopecia areata. The chain's CDR3 is CAISEGAAGYNQPQHF. CDR3 coding DNA: TGTGCCATCAGTGAGGGGGCCGCAGGCTACAATCAGCCCCAGCATTTT.